The 23 T cell receptor beta chains presented below share a single source sample, sequenced in a study of blood T cells in healthy people across ages. Then a second PCR, running roughly 7 to 11 cycles, was carried out with a sample-barcoded 5' primer and a J-beta primer mix. TCRdb re-derived calls from the 5' RACE reads in MiXCR, one entry per CDR3 protein. Seen here are hundreds of thousands of distinct CDR3 sequences, around half observed once, and the top ten hold about 42%. The sequencing sample was made of blood. The receptors originated from an elderly man in good health.

The chain uses TRBV15 and TRBJ2-7; D might be TRBD2 (5 bases). This CDR3 comprises 16 residues. Per the germline V gene, CDR1 is LNHNV and CDR2 is YYDKDF (reference sequence). Between the trimmed V and J ends, which lost 1 base and 0 bases, there was a span of 13 bases. The CDR3: CATSRVVRGSSYEQYF. In nucleotides, the CDR3 is TGTGCCACCAGCAGAGTGGTCCGGGGAAGCTCCTACGAGCAGTACTTC.

This clonotype was found a few times. The chain employs TRBV2 and TRBJ2-3; 9 bases align to TRBD1. This CDR3 spans 16 amino acids. J lost 2 bases, V lost 4 bases, and 7 bases had no gene match. Germline CDR1 reads SNHLY; CDR2 reads FYNNEI. CDR3 residues: CASSVSGTGNTDTQYF. CDR3 sequence (DNA): TGTGCCAGCAGTGTATCCGGGACAGGGAACACAGATACGCAGTATTTT.

The CDR3 is CAISPGLAGRARQFF. Written as DNA, the CDR3 is TGTGCCATCAGCCCAGGACTAGCGGGAAGGGCTCGGCAGTTCTTC. V usage is TRBV10-3 and J usage is TRBJ2-1; 12 bases agree with TRBD2. J gave up 12 bases and V 6 bases, and 12 bases lay outside the gene matches. The CDR3 runs 15 residues. Germline-derived CDR1 and CDR2 are ENHRY and SYGVKD.

This sequence joins TRBV7-6 and TRBJ1-1, with TRBD1 as a possible D gene (5 bases). The CDR3 loop spans 14 amino acids. Germline CDR1 is SGHVS and CDR2 is FNYEAQ. Trimming cost V 5 bases and J 5 bases, with 15 bases left between them. CDR3 region: CASSPHPRGTEAFF. The DNA for the CDR3 is TGTGCCAGCAGCCCACACCCCCGGGGGACTGAAGCTTTCTTT.

CDR3 in amino acids: CASSYSGAGATPSGANVLTF. CDR3 nucleotide sequence: TGTGCCAGCAGTTACTCAGGCGCGGGGGCAACTCCCTCTGGGGCCAACGTCCTGACTTTC. V usage is TRBV6-2 or TRBV6-3 and J usage is TRBJ2-6; D may be TRBD2 (7 bases). Germline loops: CDR1 MNHEY, CDR2 SVGEGT. This CDR3 spans 20 amino acids. V gave up 0 bases and J gave up 0 bases, with 18 bases separating them.

A word on this clonotype: Because it lacks the conserved phenylalanine or tryptophan at the end, this CDR3 is likely a read error. The limits of the CDR3 on the DNA are not certain, so only TCRdb's listed CDR3 is given. This chain uses TRBV21-1 with TRBJ2-3; TRBD1 reflects the table's D call only, with no check against the DNA. TRBV21-1 is annotated as a pseudogene. The CDR3 is 14 amino acids long, termini counted. The chain's CDR3 is CASKNLHARDTQYV.

This clonotype has more than one count but fewer than ten. The chain couples TRBV20-1 to TRBJ2-7; no definite D call. There are 13 residues in the CDR3. Germline CDR1 reads DFQATT; CDR2 reads SNEGSKA (reference sequence). Trimming left V 5 bases short and J 4 bases short, with 15 bases between. CDR3 bases: TGCAGTGCTGTACCGGACGGGCGTTACGAGCAGTACTTC. It yields the protein CSAVPDGRYEQYF.

The CDR3 DNA is TGCGCCAGCACCTACCGGGACACTGGGTACGAGCAGTACTTC. Protein: CASTYRDTGYEQYF. The chain links TRBV5-1 to TRBJ2-7; TRBD1 might be the D (6 bases). Germline CDR1 reads SGHRS; CDR2 reads YFSETQ. This CDR3 contains 14 residues. V was cut by 6 bases and J by 4 bases, with 17 bases left in between.

The CDR3 protein is CASATGYTGELFF. The CDR3 bases are TGTGCCTCAGCTACAGGTTACACCGGGGAGCTGTTTTTT. The gene calls are TRBV10-3 and TRBJ2-2; the D gene is possibly TRBD1 (5 bases). CDR3 size: 13 residues. The V gene lost 11 bases and the J gene lost 3 bases, with 13 bases spanning the gap. Germline assignment: CDR1 ENHRY and CDR2 SYGVKD.

Only a few counts were recorded for this clonotype. The chain joins TRBV7-2 to TRBJ2-2, with a weak D call TRBD1 (7 bases). This CDR3 spans 14 amino acids. V lost 9 bases, J lost 5 bases, and 16 bases lay in between. The germline V gene has CDR1 SGHTA and CDR2 FQGNSA. In nucleotides, the CDR3 is TGTGCCAGTCAGACAGGGAGGAGGACCGGGGAGCTGTTTTTT. Translated, it gives CASQTGRRTGELFF. Variable domain in full (rest from reference TRBV7-2 and TRBJ2-2): GAGVSQSPSNKVTEKGKDVELRCDPISGHTALYWYRQSLGQGLEFLIYFQGNSAPDKSGLPSDRFSAERTGGSVSTLTIQRTQQEDSAVYLCASQTGRRTGELFFGEGSRLTVL.

This chain connects TRBV7-2 to TRBJ2-7; TRBD2 agrees at 7 bases. This CDR3 has 13 residues. The V gene's germline CDR1 is SGHTA and CDR2 FQGNSA. Losses at the gene ends were 4 bases for V and 4 bases for J; bases not matched to a gene: 4. CDR3 DNA sequence: TGTGCCAGCAGCTCCGGACTAGTTTACGAGCAGTACTTC. It translates to CASSSGLVYEQYF.

This clonotype showed up just a few times. The chain recombines TRBV25-1 with TRBJ2-3; no reliable D call. The CDR3 runs 12 residues. CDR1 MGHDK and CDR2 SYGVNS come from the germline V gene. Between the trimmed V and J ends, which lost 3 bases and 14 bases, there was a span of 15 bases. The CDR3 DNA is TGTGCCAGCAGTGACGGAATCAGATACGCGTATTTT. It yields the protein CASSDGIRYAYF.

The V call is TRBV5-1, the J call TRBJ2-3, with D perhaps TRBD2 (6 bases). Germline assignment: CDR1 SGHRS and CDR2 YFSETQ. The CDR3 runs 14 residues. V was shortened by 4 bases and J by 14 bases, with 23 bases between the two germline ends. CDR3 in amino acids: CASSGNYDGRYAYF. Here the CDR3 DNA reads TGCGCCAGCAGCGGGAATTATGACGGGAGATACGCGTATTTT.

This clonotype was counted only a few times. The chain links TRBV4-1 to TRBJ2-3; 9 bases fit TRBD2. V shed 2 bases and J 6 bases; nucleotides not matched to a gene: 6. Germline V gene lookup returns CDR1 MGHRA and CDR2 YSYEKL. The CDR3 length is 15 residues. Here the CDR3 reads CASSQSSGSGDTQYF. The CDR3, as DNA: TGCGCCAGCAGCCAAAGTAGCGGGAGTGGTGATACGCAGTATTTT.

The V and J genes are TRBV12-5 and TRBJ1-1; D uncertain. Germline assignment: CDR1 LGHNT and CDR2 FRNRAP. The CDR3 totals 16 residues. Trimming took 0 bases from V and 1 from J, leaving 12 bases between them. CDR3 sequence (DNA): TGTGCTAGTGGTTTGGTACGACCGGCCGGGAACACTGAAGCTTTCTTT. This gives the protein CASGLVRPAGNTEAFF.

Only one count was recorded for this clonotype. The chain couples TRBV5-1 to TRBJ2-5; 14 positions match TRBD2. Germline V lookup: CDR1 SGHRS, CDR2 YFSETQ. Trimming at V came to 1 base and at J to 11 bases, leaving 19 bases not matched to a gene. The CDR3 runs 19 residues. CDR3: CASSLTGLAGDNHFPEQYF. The CDR3 DNA reads as TGCGCCAGCAGCTTGACGGGACTAGCGGGAGATAATCATTTTCCTGAGCAGTACTTC.

This clonotype turned up a few times. The chain couples TRBV9 to TRBJ2-5; D not resolved. This CDR3 is built from 13 residues. Germline assignment: CDR1 SGDLS and CDR2 YYNGEE. V was clipped by 2 bases and J by 4 bases, with 9 bases between them. The CDR3 nucleotides read TGTGCCAGCAGCGTTGACTCAAGAGAGACCCAGTACTTC. Translation gives CASSVDSRETQYF.

V is TRBV7-8 and J is TRBJ2-5; TRBD2 is a possible D gene (5 bases). Trimming stripped 7 bases from V and 7 bases from J, with 13 bases between. Germline assignment: CDR1 SGHVS and CDR2 FQNEAQ. CDR3 length equals 12 residues. The CDR3 DNA follows: TGTGCCAGCAACCCCTCTAGCACGACCCAGTACTTC. Translated: CASNPSSTTQYF.

The chain combines TRBV20-1 with TRBJ2-5, with TRBD1 matching 7 bases. The J call may not be correct, given that the DNA end is closer to TRBJ2-7. The CDR3 extends over 18 amino acids. Germline CDR1 reads DFQATT; CDR2 reads SNEGSKA (reference sequence). DNA for the CDR3: TGCAGTGCTAGAGATTCAGAGGGACAGATAGGTCCCCCTTACGAGCAGTACTTC. Translation gives CSARDSEGQIGPPYEQYF.

J is TRBJ1-2 and V is TRBV3-1; possibly TRBD1 for D (6 bases). Germline assignment: CDR1 LGHDT and CDR2 YNNKEL (reference sequence). V was shortened by 6 bases and J by 1 base, with 12 bases between the two germline ends. CDR3 length: 14 residues. This chain's CDR3 is CASSRLRGNYGYTF. The CDR3 DNA reads as TGTGCCAGCAGTCGCCTCAGGGGTAACTATGGCTACACCTTC.

This clonotype was picked up one time. The chain combines TRBV29-1 with TRBJ2-3, with D tentatively TRBD2 (6 bases). Germline CDR1 SQVTM, CDR2 ANQGSEA. This CDR3 comprises 15 residues. The ends were cut back, 3 bases at V and 4 bases at J, with 17 bases in the middle. CDR3 sequence (DNA): TGCAGCGTTGAGGGCACGGAGGGCGGCGCAGATACGCAGTATTTT. Translated, it gives CSVEGTEGGADTQYF.

The V gene is TRBV7-9, the J gene TRBJ1-4; perhaps TRBD1 as D (6 bases). Trimming took off 7 bases at V and 2 bases at J, with 14 bases between the two ends. The length of the CDR3 is 15 residues. Germline-derived CDR1 and CDR2 are SEHNR and FQNEAQ (reference sequence). The CDR3 here is CASTDTGLTNEKLFF. CDR3 DNA sequence: TGTGCCAGCACCGATACAGGGCTCACTAATGAAAAACTGTTTTTT.

The V and J genes are TRBV14 and TRBJ1-2; no clear D gene. Germline-derived CDR1 and CDR2 are SGHDN and FVKESK. V lost 4 bases to trimming and J lost 8 bases, with 14 bases between them. There are 13 residues in the CDR3. The chain's CDR3 is CASSLQGPWGYTF. CDR3 coding DNA: TGTGCCAGCAGCCTTCAAGGGCCCTGGGGCTACACCTTC.